Shown below are 20 T cell receptor beta chains from a single sample sequenced in a study of cytomegalovirus exposure and HLA in healthy donors. TCRdb's table, derived via immunoSEQ multiplex PCR, lists solely in-frame clones and lacks some. The sample lists approximately 160,000 clones; about 85% were seen once. Sequenced input: PBMCs. The receptors shown here come from a man younger than 45 in good health and CMV-seropositive.

The CDR3 is CASSYSNRGAINEQFF. For the CDR3, the DNA is TGTGCCAGCAGTTATTCCAACAGGGGGGCGATCAATGAGCAGTTCTTC. This chain links TRBV6-5 with TRBJ2-1; 8 positions match TRBD1. J gave up 6 bases and V 3 bases, and 10 bases lay outside the gene matches. CDR3 length: 16 residues. Germline CDR1 and CDR2: MNHEY and SVGAGI.

The chain has TRBV18 and TRBJ2-7; maybe TRBD1 (6 bases). This CDR3 comprises 16 residues. Germline V gene sequence: CDR1 KGHSH, CDR2 LQKENI. V was clipped by 2 bases and J by 0 bases, with 14 bases between them. CDR3 residues: CASSPDSGVISYEQYF. The CDR3 DNA follows: TGTGCCAGCTCACCAGATTCAGGGGTTATCTCCTACGAGCAGTACTTC.

The count of this clone is one. CDR3 DNA: TGTGCCACTTGGGCAGGGGGAGGAAATGAGCAGTTCTTC. Residues: CATWAGGGNEQFF. This rearrangement joins TRBV15 to TRBJ2-1; D may be TRBD1 (7 bases). V was pared by 9 bases and J by 7 bases, with 16 bases between. CDR1 and CDR2 from the germline V gene are LNHNV and YYDKDF (reference sequence). This CDR3 is 13 amino acids long.

The chain couples TRBV7-9 to TRBJ2-3, with D tentatively TRBD1 (5 bases). Germline assignment: CDR1 SEHNR and CDR2 FQNEAQ (reference sequence). This CDR3 spans 19 amino acids. V lost 3 bases, J lost 2 bases, and 24 bases lay in between. Written as DNA, the CDR3 is TGTGCCAGCAGCTTCCGTCTTGGGGCAGGGCTCTACCCCACAGATACGCAGTATTTT. As protein: CASSFRLGAGLYPTDTQYF.

The chain couples TRBV29-1 to TRBJ2-7; tentatively, D is TRBD1 (5 bases). Germline-derived CDR1 and CDR2 are SQVTM and ANQGSEA. The CDR3 consists of 13 residues. V was shortened by 4 bases and J by 0 bases, with 10 bases between the two germline ends. Written as DNA, the CDR3 is TGCAGCGTTGGTGCCAGGGCCTCCTACGAGCAGTACTTC. Encoded protein: CSVGARASYEQYF.

This chain uses TRBV7-2 with TRBJ2-2, with 7 bases that match TRBD2. V lost 8 bases, J lost 3 bases, and 9 bases stayed unmatched. This CDR3 has 15 residues. CDR1 is SGHTA, CDR2 FQGNSA, per germline. This chain's CDR3 is CASGKGGGYTGELFF. The CDR3 DNA is TGTGCCAGCGGAAAAGGCGGGGGATACACCGGGGAGCTGTTTTTT.

The V gene is TRBV6-5, the J gene TRBJ2-7, with 9 positions matching TRBD1. Germline values: CDR1 MNHEY, CDR2 SVGAGI. V gave up 6 bases and J gave up 5 bases; unmatched junction bases: 11. This CDR3 is built from 15 residues. The CDR3 coding sequence is TGTGCCAGCAGCCCGCACGGGACAGGGAAACACGAGCAGTACTTC. Translation gives CASSPHGTGKHEQYF.

This chain connects TRBV18 to TRBJ1-2; no reliable D call. The CDR3 loop spans 11 amino acids. Per germline, CDR1 KGHSH and CDR2 LQKENI. V lost 6 bases, J lost 5 bases, and 7 bases lay in between. CDR3 nucleotides: TGTGCCAGCTCGAGCCCATATGGCTACACCTTC. Translated, it gives CASSSPYGYTF.

The J gene is TRBJ2-2, the V gene TRBV29-1, with D possibly being TRBD2 (5 bases). This CDR3 is built from 15 residues. V lost 3 bases and J 4 bases, leaving 15 bases between the germline ends. Germline V gene lookup returns CDR1 SQVTM and CDR2 ANQGSEA. CDR3 in DNA: TGCAGCGTTGAGAGGGCTCAGAACCCCACCGGGGAGCTGTTTTTT. This codes for CSVERAQNPTGELFF.

This rearrangement joins TRBV6-5 to TRBJ2-2; a weak D match, TRBD1 (6 bases). Deletions cut 5 bases from V and 6 bases from J, with 16 bases between. The germline V gene encodes CDR1 MNHEY and CDR2 SVGAGI. This CDR3 region has 15 residues. The CDR3 reads CASSILVGGPGELFF. CDR3 sequence (DNA): TGTGCCAGCAGTATACTAGTTGGGGGCCCCGGGGAGCTGTTTTTT.

V gene TRBV18 combines with J gene TRBJ1-5; 8 positions match TRBD1. Germline loops: CDR1 KGHSH, CDR2 LQKENI. There are 16 residues in the CDR3. J was trimmed by 5 bases and V by 6 bases; bases with no gene match: 12. This CDR3 is CASSQSLPRGHQPQHF. The CDR3 coding sequence is TGTGCCAGCTCCCAATCTCTTCCCAGGGGGCATCAGCCCCAGCATTTT.

The rearrangement links TRBV5-1 to TRBJ2-5, with TRBD1 matching over 11 bases. Germline V gives CDR1 SGHRS, CDR2 YFSETQ. J was trimmed by 2 bases and V by 1 base; bases with no gene match: 10. CDR3 length equals 18 residues. CDR3: CASSLSSGQGALQETQYF. The CDR3 DNA sequence: TGCGCCAGCAGCTTGTCGAGCGGACAGGGGGCCCTACAAGAGACCCAGTACTTC. Looking up the rest from reference TRBV5-1 and TRBJ2-5 gives the full variable domain: KAGVTQTPRYLIKTRGQQVTLSCSPISGHRSVSWYQQTPGQGLQFLFEYFSETQRNKGNFPGRFSGRQFSNSRSEMNVSTLELGDSALYLCASSLSSGQGALQETQYFGPGTRLLVL.

This chain links TRBV2 with TRBJ2-5, with TRBD2 matching 8 bases. Germline trimming cut 6 bases from V and 4 bases from J; bases unmatched to any gene: 7. The germline CDR1 and CDR2 sequences are SNHLY and FYNNEI. This CDR3 spans 14 amino acids. The CDR3 DNA is TGTGCCAGCAGACGGCCCGGGGGGGCAGAGACCCAGTACTTC. Its protein is CASRRPGGAETQYF.

V and J are TRBV7-2 and TRBJ2-3; TRBD1 is a possible D gene (7 bases). Germline V gives CDR1 SGHTA, CDR2 FQGNSA. CDR3 size: 16 residues. Between the trimmed V and J ends, which lost 4 bases and 3 bases, there was a span of 17 bases. The DNA for the CDR3 is TGTGCCAGCAGCTCCAGAGGAGGGGGCGTTACAGATACGCAGTATTTT. Protein sequence: CASSSRGGGVTDTQYF.

There are a few counts of this clone. The junction and the germline gene differ at one end; a read error may be behind it. The CDR3 bases are TGTGCCAGCAGTGAAAGGGGCTTC. Amino acid sequence: CASSERGF. The V and J genes are TRBV2 and TRBJ1-2, with D possibly being TRBD1 (5 bases). Germline CDR1 is SNHLY and CDR2 is FYNNEI. There are 8 residues in the CDR3. Combining the CDR3 with reference TRBV2 and TRBJ1-2 gives the whole variable domain EPEVTQTPSHQVTQMGQEVILRCVPISNHLYFYWYRQILGQKVEFLVSFYNNEISEKSEIFDDQFSVERPDGSNFTLKIRSTKLEDSAMYFCASSERGFGSGTRLTVV.

This clone appeared once. The chain employs TRBV4-3 and TRBJ2-7; tentatively, D is TRBD2 (6 bases). Germline assignment: CDR1 LGHNA and CDR2 YSLEER. CDR3 size: 17 residues. V was clipped by 1 base and J by 2 bases, with 18 bases between them. The CDR3 DNA reads as TGCGCCAGCAGCCAAGTGTATTCCGGGGGAGTCGCCTACGAGCAGTACTTC. It specifies CASSQVYSGGVAYEQYF.

The chain is built from TRBV6-6 and TRBJ2-2; D is perhaps TRBD2 (6 bases). Germline loops: CDR1 MNHNY, CDR2 SVGAGI (reference sequence). The CDR3 covers 16 residues. The V and J ends lost 0 bases and 4 bases respectively, with 12 bases between them. The CDR3 sequence is CASSYSEGAGTGELFF. The DNA for the CDR3 is TGTGCCAGCAGTTACTCGGAGGGTGCGGGCACCGGGGAGCTGTTTTTT.

This clone was observed a few times. The chain has TRBV18 and TRBJ2-7, with D perhaps TRBD2 (7 bases). Deletions cut 6 bases from V and 6 bases from J, with 18 bases between. The germline V gene has CDR1 KGHSH and CDR2 LQKENI. The CDR3 loop spans 14 amino acids. CDR3 nucleotide sequence: TGTGCCAGCTCCCTAAGGGAGGGCAGGGGCGAGCAGTACTTC. Protein: CASSLREGRGEQYF.

The chain is built from TRBV7-9 and TRBJ1-1, with 8 bases fitting TRBD1. The CDR3 covers 14 residues. The J segment lost 3 bases and the V segment lost 5 bases, leaving 5 bases of the junction unmatched. Germline assignment: CDR1 SEHNR and CDR2 FQNEAQ (reference sequence). DNA for the CDR3: TGTGCCAGCAGCCGCCAGGGGGCGGACACTGAAGCTTTCTTT. Protein product: CASSRQGADTEAFF. The full variable domain, with the rest looked up from reference TRBV7-9 and TRBJ1-1, is DTGVSQNPRHKITKRGQNVTFRCDPISEHNRLYWYRQTLGQGPEFLTYFQNEAQLEKSRLLSDRFSAERPKGSFSTLEIQRTEQGDSAMYLCASSRQGADTEAFFGQGTRLTVV.

The V gene is TRBV2, the J gene TRBJ1-2; D is unresolved. The germline V gene encodes CDR1 SNHLY and CDR2 FYNNEI. Deletions cut 0 bases from V and 4 bases from J, with 12 bases between. This CDR3 spans 15 amino acids. The CDR3 is CASSEASPQSYGYTF. The DNA for the CDR3 is TGTGCCAGCAGTGAAGCTTCCCCACAGTCCTATGGCTACACCTTC.